The next 30 T cell receptor beta chains were all read from a single sample in a study of cytomegalovirus exposure and HLA in healthy donors. Data came from immunoSEQ multiplex PCR; TCRdb stores just in-frame clones and leaves some out. The data contain under 400,000 clones, 70% to 90% of them seen just once; the ten biggest clones take up roughly 0.8%. Material: PBMCs. The receptor set was obtained from a woman younger than 35 in good health and CMV-seronegative.

V usage is TRBV18 and J usage is TRBJ1-2; D call uncertain. Trimming shortened V by 2 bases and J by 0 bases, and 10 bases separated the two germline ends. This CDR3 has 15 amino acids. Germline V lookup: CDR1 KGHSH, CDR2 LQKENI. The CDR3 reads CASSPSDKANYGYTF. CDR3 DNA sequence: TGTGCCAGCTCACCATCTGACAAAGCTAACTATGGCTACACCTTC.

The rearrangement links TRBV27 to TRBJ1-2, with D tentatively TRBD1 (6 bases). V was pared by 5 bases and J by 5 bases, with 18 bases between. The CDR3 is 15 residues long. From germline, CDR1 is MNHEY and CDR2 SMNVEV (reference sequence). In nucleotides, the CDR3 is TGTGCCAGCAGTCCAAGGGACACTTGGGAATATGGCTACACCTTC. It codes for CASSPRDTWEYGYTF.

The chain combines TRBV30 with TRBJ2-2; 7 bases map to TRBD1. CDR1 GTSNPN and CDR2 SVGIG come from the germline V gene (reference sequence). Losses at the gene ends were 3 bases for V and 7 bases for J; bases not matched to a gene: 5. CDR3 length: 13 amino acids. This CDR3 is CAWRVRGIGELFF. The CDR3 nucleotides read TGTGCCTGGAGAGTCAGGGGGATCGGGGAGCTGTTTTTT.

The chain combines TRBV6-1 with TRBJ1-5; D is possibly TRBD1 (5 bases). The germline V gene has CDR1 MNHNS and CDR2 SASEGT. The length of the CDR3 is 16 residues. With 2 bases removed from V and 7 bases from J, the gap between germline ends came to 18 bases. The CDR3: CASSEIGGASGQPQHF. In DNA form, the CDR3 reads TGTGCCAGCAGTGAAATAGGAGGGGCTAGTGGGCAGCCCCAGCATTTT.

The V call is TRBV7-9, the J call TRBJ2-2; possible D gene TRBD1, 5 bases. This CDR3 has 14 amino acids. The V end lost 5 bases, the J end lost 1 base, and 8 bases lay between the germline ends. CDR1 is SEHNR, CDR2 FQNEAQ, per germline (reference sequence). CDR3 DNA sequence: TGTGCCAGCAGCGCCAGGGAGAACACCGGGGAGCTGTTTTTT. Residues: CASSARENTGELFF. Using reference TRBV7-9 and TRBJ2-2 for the parts outside the CDR3, the full variable domain is DTGVSQNPRHKITKRGQNVTFRCDPISEHNRLYWYRQTLGQGPEFLTYFQNEAQLEKSRLLSDRFSAERPKGSFSTLEIQRTEQGDSAMYLCASSARENTGELFFGEGSRLTVL.

V gene TRBV6-4 combines with J gene TRBJ1-5; D is undetermined. The V and J ends lost 4 bases and 7 bases respectively, with 11 bases between them. This CDR3 contains 13 residues. The germline gives CDR1 MRHNA, CDR2 SNTAGT. For the CDR3, the DNA is TGTGCCAGCAGTGTCGCGGTCGGCCAGCCCCAGCATTTT. It codes for CASSVAVGQPQHF.

The chain combines TRBV10-3 with TRBJ1-1; the match to TRBD1 covers 7 bases. The CDR3 runs 14 residues. Germline CDR1 and CDR2: ENHRY and SYGVKD. J lost 3 bases, V lost 8 bases, and 9 bases had no gene match. CDR3: CAIGETGLDTEAFF. Written as DNA, the CDR3 is TGTGCCATCGGGGAGACAGGGCTGGACACTGAAGCTTTCTTT.

The genes are TRBV27 and TRBJ2-7, with a weak D call TRBD2 (6 bases). The V gene's germline CDR1 is MNHEY and CDR2 SMNVEV (reference sequence). V gave up 3 bases and J gave up 6 bases, with 24 bases separating them. This CDR3 has 17 residues. The CDR3 sequence: CASSFKNRAGRGLEQYF. CDR3 bases: TGTGCCAGCAGTTTCAAAAATCGGGCGGGGCGGGGTCTCGAGCAGTACTTC.

V is TRBV19 and J is TRBJ2-7; 7 bases map to TRBD2. V was pared by 4 bases and J by 7 bases, with 16 bases of the junction left unmatched. The CDR3 spans 16 residues. Germline V gene data show CDR1 as LNHDA and CDR2 as SQIVND (reference sequence). The CDR3 nucleotides read TGTGCCAGTAGTAGTTTAAGTGATCGGGAGGAAGGGGAGCAGTACTTC. It encodes CASSSLSDREEGEQYF.

This clone showed up just once. This chain joins TRBV7-9 and TRBJ1-2; no definite D call. This CDR3 is 11 amino acids long. Trimming removed 6 bases at V and 6 bases at J, with 8 bases between. Per germline, CDR1 SEHNR and CDR2 FQNEAQ (reference sequence). CDR3: CASRRADGYTF. CDR3 bases: TGTGCCAGCAGGAGGGCCGATGGCTACACCTTC. The complete variable domain, with remaining parts taken from reference TRBV7-9 and TRBJ1-2, reads DTGVSQNPRHKITKRGQNVTFRCDPISEHNRLYWYRQTLGQGPEFLTYFQNEAQLEKSRLLSDRFSAERPKGSFSTLEIQRTEQGDSAMYLCASRRADGYTFGSGTRLTVV.

V and J are TRBV27 and TRBJ2-1; 8 bases are shared with TRBD1. This CDR3 spans 17 amino acids. Germline V gene lookup returns CDR1 MNHEY and CDR2 SMNVEV (reference sequence). V lost 0 bases to trimming and J lost 6 bases; unmatched junction nucleotides: 10. CDR3 protein: CASSLSRFGTGTNEQFF. The CDR3 DNA sequence: TGTGCCAGCAGTTTATCGAGATTCGGGACAGGTACCAATGAGCAGTTCTTC.

V usage is TRBV15 and J usage is TRBJ1-4, with 9 bases identical to TRBD1. The CDR3 extends over 15 amino acids. Trimming at V came to 5 bases and at J to 4 bases, leaving 5 bases not matched to a gene. Germline-derived CDR1 and CDR2 are LNHNV and YYDKDF (reference sequence). The CDR3 DNA sequence: TGTGCCACCAGCGGGGACAGGGAGCTTAATGAAAAACTGTTTTTT. Protein product: CATSGDRELNEKLFF.

The V gene is TRBV30, the J gene TRBJ2-1; TRBD2 aligns across 15 bases. The germline V gene encodes CDR1 GTSNPN and CDR2 SVGIG (reference sequence). The V and J ends lost 4 bases and 4 bases, in that order; junction bases with no gene match: 11. This CDR3 has 18 amino acids. Written as DNA, the CDR3 is TGTGCCTGGACCCAAGGACTAGCGGGGGGGACAAAATACAATGAGCAGTTCTTC. It encodes CAWTQGLAGGTKYNEQFF.

J is TRBJ1-1 and V is TRBV19, with TRBD1 matching over 8 bases. This CDR3 has 14 residues. Germline CDR1 reads LNHDA; CDR2 reads SQIVND (reference sequence). The V and J ends lost 5 bases and 0 bases, in that order; junction bases with no gene match: 2. For the CDR3, the DNA is TGTGCCAGTAGTCTGGGACAGGTGAACACTGAAGCTTTCTTT. It codes for CASSLGQVNTEAFF.

This clone was seen once. The chain links TRBV6-1 to TRBJ1-1; perhaps TRBD1 as D (5 bases). V lost 2 bases and J 4 bases, leaving 11 bases between the germline ends. Germline V gene lookup returns CDR1 MNHNS and CDR2 SASEGT. The CDR3 spans 14 residues. Here the CDR3 reads CASSEKWGGTEAFF. CDR3 DNA sequence: TGTGCCAGCAGTGAAAAGTGGGGGGGCACTGAAGCTTTCTTT.

Details on this clone: The junction does not match germline at one end; this may be a read error. The chain joins TRBV10-1 to TRBJ1-4; D remains unclear. The CDR3 spans 10 residues. Germline loops: CDR1 WNHNN, CDR2 SYGVQD (reference sequence). The DNA of the CDR3 is TGCGCCAGCACTACTGAAAAACTGTTTTTT. This sequence encodes CASTTEKLFF.

This chain links TRBV6-1 with TRBJ2-2; no reliable D call. The V gene's germline CDR1 is MNHNS and CDR2 SASEGT. V lost 10 bases, J lost 8 bases, and 8 bases lay in between. There are 10 residues in the CDR3. Written as DNA, the CDR3 is TGTGCCACCCAATCAGGGGAGCTGTTTTTT. Protein: CATQSGELFF.

V usage is TRBV2 and J usage is TRBJ2-7; no firm D call. The germline V gene encodes CDR1 SNHLY and CDR2 FYNNEI. The CDR3 runs to 13 residues. V lost 0 bases and J lost 5, with 8 bases in between. The CDR3 nucleotides read TGTGCCAGCAGTGAAGCGCTGAGGAACGAGCAGTACTTC. Translated: CASSEALRNEQYF. Supplemented by reference TRBV2 and TRBJ2-7, the full variable domain reads EPEVTQTPSHQVTQMGQEVILRCVPISNHLYFYWYRQILGQKVEFLVSFYNNEISEKSEIFDDQFSVERPDGSNFTLKIRSTKLEDSAMYFCASSEALRNEQYFGPGTRLTVT.

V is TRBV27 and J is TRBJ1-3; TRBD1 might be the D (5 bases). V gave up 4 bases and J gave up 0 bases, with 10 bases separating them. From germline, CDR1 is MNHEY and CDR2 SMNVEV (reference sequence). The CDR3 length is 15 residues. The CDR3 here is CASSSAGFSGNTIYF. Written as DNA, the CDR3 is TGTGCCAGCAGTTCAGCAGGGTTCTCTGGAAACACCATATATTTT.

The chain employs TRBV30 and TRBJ2-3; the match to TRBD2 covers 12 bases. Germline loops: CDR1 GTSNPN, CDR2 SVGIG (reference sequence). Trimming took 4 bases from V and 5 from J; bases not matched to a gene: 4. The CDR3 length is 14 residues. CDR3 sequence reads: CAWTSGGARDTQYF. CDR3 coding DNA: TGTGCCTGGACTAGCGGGGGGGCCAGAGATACGCAGTATTTT.

V gene TRBV15 combines with J gene TRBJ2-7; 10 bases are shared with TRBD2. From germline, CDR1 is LNHNV and CDR2 YYDKDF (reference sequence). The ends lost 4 bases at V and 3 bases at J; junction bases unmatched: 21. The CDR3 loop spans 20 amino acids. This chain's CDR3 is CATSTPLQGPSGTSVYEQYF. In DNA, the CDR3 is TGTGCCACCAGCACCCCTCTACAGGGGCCGTCCGGGACTAGCGTCTACGAGCAGTACTTC.

The chain joins TRBV5-6 to TRBJ1-3, with D perhaps TRBD1 (6 bases). Trimming removed 4 bases at V and 0 bases at J, with 11 bases between. The CDR3 length is 15 residues. Germline CDR1 SGHDT, CDR2 YYEEEE. The CDR3 here is CASSPWGLSGNTIYF. CDR3 bases: TGTGCCAGCAGCCCATGGGGGCTCTCTGGAAACACCATATATTTT.

This chain links TRBV10-3 with TRBJ2-3; TRBD1 matches at 8 bases. J gave up 5 bases and V 4 bases, and 11 bases lay outside the gene matches. Looked up from germline, CDR1 is ENHRY and CDR2 is SYGVKD. This CDR3 has 16 amino acids. The CDR3 loop reads CAISATGTGIEDTQYF. The CDR3 coding sequence is TGTGCCATCAGTGCTACAGGGACAGGCATAGAAGATACGCAGTATTTT.

J is TRBJ1-4 and V is TRBV6-1, with 9 positions matching TRBD1. This CDR3 has 13 residues. CDR1 is MNHNS, CDR2 SASEGT, per germline. V gave up 4 bases and J gave up 9 bases; unmatched junction bases: 3. The CDR3 spells CASSGGQGQKLFF. CDR3 sequence (DNA): TGTGCCAGCAGTGGGGGACAGGGCCAAAAACTGTTTTTT.

The chain has TRBV18 and TRBJ2-5, with 7 positions matching TRBD2. CDR1 is KGHSH, CDR2 LQKENI, per germline. This CDR3 has 16 amino acids. Unmatched junction bases numbered 7, after V lost 1 base and J lost 2 bases. The CDR3 here is CASSPRQRGTQETQYF. In DNA, the CDR3 is TGTGCCAGCTCACCACGACAGCGGGGCACGCAAGAGACCCAGTACTTC. The full variable domain, rest sourced from reference TRBV18 and TRBJ2-5, is NAGVMQNPRHLVRRRGQEARLRCSPMKGHSHVYWYRQLPEEGLKFMVYLQKENIIDESGMPKERFSAEFPKEGPSILRIQQVVRGDSAAYFCASSPRQRGTQETQYFGPGTRLLVL.

The chain uses TRBV28 and TRBJ1-1; 10 bases are a match to TRBD1. CDR1 MDHEN and CDR2 SYDVKM come from the germline V gene. The CDR3 contains 14 residues. The V gene end was trimmed by 8 bases and the J gene end by 4 bases; junction bases not matched to a gene: 7. CDR3 amino acids: CASGPGQGITEAFF. The CDR3 DNA reads TGTGCCAGCGGGCCGGGACAGGGGATCACTGAAGCTTTCTTT. Drawing the rest from reference TRBV28 and TRBJ1-1, the complete variable domain is DVKVTQSSRYLVKRTGEKVFLECVQDMDHENMFWYRQDPGLGLRLIYFSYDVKMKEKGDIPEGYSVSREKKERFSLILESASTNQTSMYLCASGPGQGITEAFFGQGTRLTVV.

This chain uses TRBV27 with TRBJ1-6; possible D gene TRBD1, 6 bases. The V and J ends lost 6 bases and 8 bases respectively, with 11 bases between them. The CDR3 is 13 residues long. Germline-derived CDR1 and CDR2 are MNHEY and SMNVEV (reference sequence). As DNA, the CDR3 is TGTGCCAGCAGCCGACAGGAGTATTCACCCCTCCACTTT. Protein sequence: CASSRQEYSPLHF.

The genes are TRBV10-2 and TRBJ1-1; 7 nucleotides line up with TRBD1. After removal of 0 bases from V and 4 bases from J, the junction contained 2 bases not matched to a gene. Germline loops: CDR1 WSHSY, CDR2 SAAADI. The CDR3 is made up of 14 amino acids. The CDR3 sequence: CASSESPGGTEAFF. The CDR3 nucleotides read TGCGCCAGCAGTGAGTCCCCAGGGGGCACTGAAGCTTTCTTT.

The count of this clone is one. V and J are TRBV5-5 and TRBJ1-2, with D perhaps TRBD1 (5 bases). V gave up 1 base and J gave up 4 bases, with 11 bases separating them. The germline CDR1 and CDR2 sequences are SGHKS and YYEKEE (reference sequence). The CDR3 contains 14 residues. The CDR3 DNA reads TGTGCCAGCAGCTTGCCAGGGAGGATCTATGGCTACACCTTC. Its translation: CASSLPGRIYGYTF.

The genes are TRBV28 and TRBJ2-5; no definite D call. The CDR3 runs to 13 residues. Germline V CDR1 and CDR2: MDHEN, SYDVKM. Trimming shortened V by 8 bases and J by 1 base, and 11 bases separated the two germline ends. The CDR3 nucleotides are TGTGCCAGCCCGGTAGTCCTCCAAGAGACCCAGTACTTC. It specifies CASPVVLQETQYF.